A selection of T cell receptor beta chains follows, all from one sample in a study of patients and donors after allogeneic stem cell transplantation. TCRdb redid the calling of the RT-PCR reads with MiXCR, one entry per CDR3 protein. Of more than 850,000 distinct CDR3 sequences listed, about a sixth are singletons. Sequences were obtained from blood, either unsorted or a sorted T cell fraction (not recorded which). All receptors come from a human donor who was either an allogeneic HSCT recipient or a stem cell or donor lymphocyte infusion donor (not recorded which). It is not recorded whose cells these are; they may come from a transplant donor. Both conserved end residues are part of each CDR3. Clone size appears in some rows only: once, few, many, or a class for an expanded clone.

V gene	clone size	CDR3 protein
TRBV27	NA	CASSLMGITATNQPQHF
TRBV5-1	few	CARNTGELFF
TRBV2	few	CASSDQREQYF
TRBV12-3/TRBV12-4	few	CASNARGRGTDTQYF
TRBV9	NA	CASSTPGVQETQYF
TRBV9	NA	CASSVAGTTRNEQFF
TRBV12-3/TRBV12-4	few	CASSYTGQGLLSRNTIYF
TRBV4-2	few	CASRYEQGRGYTF
TRBV20-1	NA	CSARNPRTSYEQYF
TRBV18	few	CASSPDRDTGELFF
TRBV29-1	few	CSVSGDTQYF
TRBV5-1	few	CASRIDRGLGANVLTF
TRBV7-6	NA	CASSRGQYSYQPQHF
TRBV7-9	NA	CASSLGAGQAYEQYF
TRBV27	many	CASSSLRRGGQETQYF
TRBV6-5	few	CASSYRQDLGGTEAFF
TRBV11-2	NA	CASSQEGDRGHLLNTGELFF
TRBV12-3/TRBV12-4	few	CASSSDRDSSNYGYTF
TRBV27	NA	CASSLRGFATNEKLFF
TRBV11-1	NA	CASSLGGLAGGDNTDTQYF
TRBV6-1	many	CASSRLSGRGTGELFF
TRBV5-1	few	CASRSAATGGLTYEQYF
TRBV12-3/TRBV12-4	NA	CASSSSGDEQYF
TRBV6-2/TRBV6-3	NA	CASSSTLGGFGELFF
TRBV29-1	NA	CSVEDEEGGYGYTF
TRBV6-2/TRBV6-3	NA	CASRRWGNTEAFF
TRBV11-2	few	CASSFGTETGELFF
TRBV6-2/TRBV6-3	NA	CASSYARGLEQYF
TRBV3-1	NA	CASSQISGGRYNEQFF
TRBV5-1	few	CASSLVDGYEQFF
TRBV6-2/TRBV6-3	NA	CASSHWPEEQFF
TRBV7-2	NA	CASSTGQVGNEQFF
TRBV24-1	NA	CATSEPTTISNDGELFF
TRBV11-2	NA	CASSPGGGLPYNEQFF
TRBV20-1	NA	CSARRIAVNTGELFF
TRBV27	NA	CASGQGARGETQYF
TRBV5-1	few	CASSWGQGNEQYF
TRBV12-3/TRBV12-4	many	CASSLSRRTDTQYF
TRBV20-1	NA	CSATLAGSSYEQYF
TRBV18	NA	CASSPLSSQETQYF
TRBV7-2	many	CASSPGRSNQPQHF
TRBV6-1	NA	CASTGSPGNTIYF
TRBV7-9	many	CASSYGTEGYGYTF
TRBV4-1	NA	CASSQDRGQVNTEAFF